This T cell receptor beta chain was identified during a study of CD8 T cells in ankylosing spondylitis. Libraries for TCR beta were made by quantitative 5'-RACE with molecular barcodes. TCRdb called the 5' RACE reads again in MiXCR, with one record for every CDR3 protein. The top ten hold around 2.2% of the sample, which has fewer than 80,000 distinct CDR3 sequences, under 5.5% seen once. This clonotype has ten or more counts. Sequenced input: blood, either unsorted or a sorted T cell fraction (not recorded which). This clonotype originated in a male donor with ankylosing spondylitis or in good health (not recorded which).

This CDR3 reads CASSSLLASTQYF. The CDR3 nucleotides read TGTGCCAGCAGTTCACTACTAGCCTCTACGCAGTATTTT. V usage is TRBV28 and J usage is TRBJ2-3; D perhaps matches TRBD2 (6 bases). Per germline, CDR1 MDHEN and CDR2 SYDVKM. Trimming took 4 bases from V and 8 from J, leaving 13 bases between them. The CDR3 contains 13 residues.